The rows below give T cell receptor beta chains drawn from one sample of a study of beta chain features in type 1 diabetes. The table came from immunoSEQ multiplex PCR; TCRdb's copy has only in-frame clones and leaves some out. The sample has about 140,000 clones, 9.7% seen once. Material for sequencing was central memory CD4+ T cells from blood. The receptors were gathered from a woman in her forties in good health. Both conserved end residues are part of each CDR3. Part of the rows lack a size; the others show once, few, many or a class for expanded clones.

V gene	clone size	J gene	CDR3 length	CDR3 protein
TRBV7-9	few	TRBJ2-1	16	CASSLRQGGTYNEQFF
TRBV4-1	.	TRBJ1-2	16	CASSPTRPPGFYGYTF
TRBV7-9	few	TRBJ2-7	15	CASSLDLSGIREQYF
TRBV27	many	TRBJ1-4	15	CASSLRQGSNEKLFF
TRBV5-1	.	TRBJ2-3	14	CASSLDQSTDTQYF
TRBV5-8	.	TRBJ2-3	16	CASSSGTGGLADTQYF
TRBV5-1	.	TRBJ1-4	15	CASSRGTGGSEKLFF
TRBV4-1	medium-sized	TRBJ2-7	18	CASSQGPQTALYPYEQYF
TRBV5-1	.	TRBJ2-3	15	CASSYGTASTDTQYF
TRBV5-1	.	TRBJ2-7	15	CASKSPGPSGNEQYF
TRBV6-1	few	TRBJ2-5	15	CASSDLSRGGETQYF
TRBV7-6	few	TRBJ1-2	16	CASSPEVGAQGSGYTF
TRBV14	.	TRBJ2-3	19	CASSQLAGGPEGRTDTQYF
TRBV19	.	TRBJ1-5	16	CASSIDGDSPNQPQHF
TRBV19	.	TRBJ1-5	13	CASSGQDDQPQHF